The 12 T cell receptor beta chains presented below share a single source sample, sequenced in a study of cytomegalovirus exposure and HLA in healthy donors. Use of 60 Vbeta and 13 Jbeta primers characterized the PCR. Sequencing used immunoSEQ multiplex PCR; TCRdb keeps in-frame clones, though not all of them. Among 100,000 to 150,000 clones, roughly three quarters were seen once, and the ten largest hold about a tenth. Sequencing used PBMCs. The receptors were gathered from a man aged 25-40 years in good health and CMV-seropositive.

V gene TRBV27 combines with J gene TRBJ2-5; 12 nucleotides line up with TRBD2. Germline V gene sequence: CDR1 MNHEY, CDR2 SMNVEV (reference sequence). This CDR3 contains 20 residues. J gave up 2 bases and V 6 bases, and 19 bases lay outside the gene matches. Here the CDR3 DNA reads TGTGCCAGCAGGCCTAGCATCGGACTAGCGGGGACGAGCAATCAAGAGACCCAGTACTTC. This gives the protein CASRPSIGLAGTSNQETQYF.

The V call is TRBV6-1, the J call TRBJ2-5; 14 bases agree with TRBD2. The V segment lost 7 bases and the J segment 7 bases; nucleotides outside the gene matches: 8. Germline V gene sequence: CDR1 MNHNS, CDR2 SASEGT. CDR3 length equals 15 residues. This CDR3 reads CASNTGTSGSGTQYF. The CDR3 DNA reads as TGTGCCAGCAATACCGGGACTAGCGGGAGCGGGACCCAGTACTTC.

This clone was found a few times. This rearrangement joins TRBV6-5 to TRBJ2-3; a possible D gene is TRBD2 (5 bases). Germline loops: CDR1 MNHEY, CDR2 SVGAGI. This CDR3 has 15 amino acids. Trimming stripped 0 bases from V and 1 base from J, with 8 bases between. CDR3 amino acids: CASSYSRAGTDTQYF. DNA of the CDR3: TGTGCCAGCAGTTACTCGAGGGCGGGCACAGATACGCAGTATTTT.

This chain links TRBV11-2 with TRBJ1-3, with TRBD1 matching 10 bases. Germline assignment: CDR1 SGHAT and CDR2 FQNNGV. Trimming at V came to 5 bases and at J to 5 bases, leaving 3 bases not matched to a gene. CDR3 length equals 14 residues. CDR3 DNA: TGTGCCAGCAGCACGGACAGGGGGAGAAACACCATATATTTT. Protein sequence: CASSTDRGRNTIYF.

This chain links TRBV6-1 with TRBJ1-3, with 8 positions matching TRBD1. CDR1 is MNHNS, CDR2 SASEGT, per germline. V was clipped by 6 bases and J by 2 bases; unmatched bases: 3. This CDR3 region has 14 residues. CDR3 nucleotide sequence: TGTGCCAGCAGCACAGGGGGAGCTGGAAACACCATATATTTT. Its translation: CASSTGGAGNTIYF.

The chain uses TRBV30 and TRBJ2-7; 8 nucleotides line up with TRBD1. V lost 4 bases to trimming and J lost 3 bases; unmatched junction nucleotides: 5. Germline CDR1 is GTSNPN and CDR2 is SVGIG (reference sequence). This CDR3 is 13 amino acids long. The CDR3 region is CAWTGGGSYEQYF. The CDR3 DNA is TGTGCCTGGACAGGGGGCGGTAGCTACGAGCAGTACTTC.

This chain connects TRBV29-1 to TRBJ2-3, with 15 bases that match TRBD2. The junction had 12 bases not matched to a gene; V was cut back by 3 bases and J by 5 bases. The CDR3 is made up of 18 amino acids. Germline assignment: CDR1 SQVTM and CDR2 ANQGSEA. This CDR3 reads CSVEGRTSGRASGDTQYF. The CDR3 bases are TGCAGCGTTGAGGGGCGGACTAGCGGGAGGGCCTCGGGAGATACGCAGTATTTT.

The V gene is TRBV4-1, the J gene TRBJ2-2; 8 nucleotides line up with TRBD1. V shed 2 bases, J shed 5 bases, and the junction held 4 bases outside the gene matches. The CDR3 loop spans 15 amino acids. Germline V lookup: CDR1 MGHRA, CDR2 YSYEKL. The CDR3 DNA reads as TGCGCCAGCAGCCAATTCACAGGGGGTACCGGGGAGCTGTTTTTT. As protein: CASSQFTGGTGELFF.

This clone was found once. The rearrangement uses TRBV28 and TRBJ1-2, with TRBD1 matching over 9 bases. Per germline, CDR1 MDHEN and CDR2 SYDVKM. Germline trimming cut 4 bases from V and 3 bases from J; bases unmatched to any gene: 3. This CDR3 is built from 14 residues. The CDR3 region has the DNA TGTGCCAGCAGTTCCGGGACAGGGCACTATGGCTACACCTTC. Encoded protein: CASSSGTGHYGYTF.

CDR3 in DNA: TGTGCCAGTAGTATAGATCAGGCAGGGGACACTGAAGCTTTCTTT. Protein product: CASSIDQAGDTEAFF. The chain combines TRBV19 with TRBJ1-1; possible D gene TRBD1, 6 bases. V was clipped by 0 bases and J by 3 bases, with 11 bases between them. Germline CDR1 LNHDA, CDR2 SQIVND (reference sequence). This CDR3 has 15 amino acids.

V is TRBV9 and J is TRBJ1-2, with 7 bases lining up with TRBD1. V shed 4 bases and J 7 bases; nucleotides not matched to a gene: 16. CDR1 SGDLS and CDR2 YYNGEE come from the germline V gene. This CDR3 has 16 residues. The CDR3 region is CASSSSVRNRGAGYTF. CDR3 sequence (DNA): TGTGCCAGCAGCTCGTCGGTCCGAAACAGGGGCGCTGGCTACACCTTC. The full variable domain, completed using reference TRBV9 and TRBJ1-2, is DSGVTQTPKHLITATGQRVTLRCSPRSGDLSVYWYQQSLDQGLQFLIQYYNGEERAKGNILERFSAQQFPDLHSELNLSSLELGDSALYFCASSSSVRNRGAGYTFGSGTRLTVV.

This chain links TRBV7-8 with TRBJ1-2, with 8 nucleotides matching TRBD1. The V segment lost 6 bases and the J segment 7 bases; nucleotides outside the gene matches: 7. The V gene's germline CDR1 is SGHVS and CDR2 FQNEAQ. The CDR3 spans 13 residues. CDR3 loop: CASSMDRVGGYTF. Written as DNA, the CDR3 is TGTGCCAGCAGTATGGACAGGGTCGGTGGCTACACCTTC.